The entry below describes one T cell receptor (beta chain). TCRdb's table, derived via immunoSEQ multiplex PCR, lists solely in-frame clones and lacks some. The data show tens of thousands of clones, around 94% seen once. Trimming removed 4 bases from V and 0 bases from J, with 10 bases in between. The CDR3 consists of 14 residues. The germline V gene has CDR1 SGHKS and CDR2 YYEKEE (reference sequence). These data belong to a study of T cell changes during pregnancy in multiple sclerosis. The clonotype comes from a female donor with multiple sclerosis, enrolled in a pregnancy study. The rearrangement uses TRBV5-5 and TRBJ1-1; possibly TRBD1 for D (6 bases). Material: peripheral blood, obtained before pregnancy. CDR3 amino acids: CASSPQGLNTEAFF. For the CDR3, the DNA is TGTGCCAGCAGCCCACAGGGTCTGAACACTGAAGCTTTCTTT.